The 31 T cell receptor beta chains given below trace back to one sample, sequenced in a study of cytomegalovirus exposure and HLA in healthy donors. In the PCR, 60 Vbeta and 13 Jbeta primers were used. Measured with immunoSEQ multiplex PCR; TCRdb has only the in-frame clones, and not every one. Here the sample spans some 200,000 clones, about 81% being singletons. Input material: PBMCs. These TCRs come from a middle-aged woman in good health and CMV-seronegative.

The chain couples TRBV19 to TRBJ1-2; tentatively, D is TRBD1 (5 bases). Germline CDR1 LNHDA, CDR2 SQIVND (reference sequence). V gave up 7 bases and J gave up 5 bases, with 23 bases separating them. The CDR3 is 16 residues long. CDR3 sequence: CASTDTSGGRGYGYTF. CDR3 nucleotides: TGTGCCAGTACCGACACATCCGGGGGACGGGGATATGGCTACACCTTC.

This clone was found a few times. This chain joins TRBV11-2 and TRBJ1-2; 8 bases are shared with TRBD1. CDR1 is SGHAT, CDR2 FQNNGV, per germline. V shed 1 base, J shed 8 bases, and the junction held 9 bases outside the gene matches. The CDR3 has 15 residues. CDR3 sequence: CASSLARTGYAGYTF. In DNA form, the CDR3 reads TGTGCCAGCAGCTTAGCCCGGACAGGGTATGCCGGCTACACCTTC. The variable domain in full, with the rest retrieved from reference TRBV11-2 and TRBJ1-2, is EAGVAQSPRYKIIEKRQSVAFWCNPISGHATLYWYQQILGQGPKLLIQFQNNGVVDDSQLPKDRFSAERLKGVDSTLKIQPAKLEDSAVYLCASSLARTGYAGYTFGSGTRLTVV.

This CDR3 is CASSGTSGSNHEQFF. The CDR3 DNA reads TGTGCCAGCAGCGGGACTAGCGGGAGTAATCATGAGCAGTTCTTC. V gene TRBV7-6 combines with J gene TRBJ2-1, with TRBD2 matching 14 bases. The CDR3 length is 15 residues. V was pared by 5 bases and J by 8 bases, with 5 bases of the junction left unmatched. Germline V gene data show CDR1 as SGHVS and CDR2 as FNYEAQ.

The chain carries TRBV4-1 and TRBJ2-1; the D gene is possibly TRBD1 (7 bases). Per germline, CDR1 MGHRA and CDR2 YSYEKL. V was pared by 0 bases and J by 1 base, with 22 bases between. There are 20 residues in the CDR3. DNA for the CDR3: TGCGCCAGCAGCCAAGAAGGCTACTTTGGAGGGGGCGCGTCCTACAATGAGCAGTTCTTC. Its protein product is CASSQEGYFGGGASYNEQFF.

This clone appeared once. V and J are TRBV5-8 and TRBJ2-7, with D possibly matching TRBD2 (6 bases). V gave up 3 bases and J gave up 3 bases, with 22 bases separating them. Germline CDR1 reads SGHTS; CDR2 reads YDEGEE. The length of the CDR3 is 17 residues. CDR3 amino acids: CASSSRAQGGGYYEQYF. DNA of the CDR3: TGTGCCAGCAGCTCGCGGGCCCAGGGAGGAGGCTACTACGAGCAGTACTTC.

The V and J genes are TRBV6-5 and TRBJ2-1; tentatively, D is TRBD2 (6 bases). V lost 5 bases to trimming and J lost 8 bases, with 19 bases between them. CDR1 and CDR2 (germline): MNHEY, SVGAGI. The length of the CDR3 is 15 residues. The CDR3 DNA is TGTGCCAGCAGTGCTCCGGGACTGGGAATCGATGAGCAGTTCTTC. As protein: CASSAPGLGIDEQFF.

The chain employs TRBV29-1 and TRBJ2-7; 8 bases fit TRBD1. The V gene end was trimmed by 5 bases and the J gene end by 5 bases; junction bases not matched to a gene: 5. This CDR3 region has 12 residues. The germline V gene encodes CDR1 SQVTM and CDR2 ANQGSEA. CDR3 sequence reads: CSVRGQGNEQYF. CDR3 in DNA: TGCAGCGTTCGCGGACAGGGCAACGAGCAGTACTTC.

The chain employs TRBV2 and TRBJ2-6; D gene unclear. The germline gives CDR1 SNHLY, CDR2 FYNNEI. The CDR3 consists of 16 residues. The germline V and J ends were trimmed by 5 bases and 0 bases, with 11 bases remaining between them. Written as DNA, the CDR3 is TGTGCCAGCAGTCTAGACTCTTACTCTGGGGCCAACGTCCTGACTTTC. This sequence encodes CASSLDSYSGANVLTF.

This chain uses TRBV6-6 with TRBJ1-4, with D perhaps matching TRBD1 (5 bases). The V gene's germline CDR1 is MNHNY and CDR2 SVGAGI (reference sequence). The CDR3 contains 14 residues. The germline V and J ends were trimmed by 8 bases and 6 bases, with 16 bases remaining between them. The CDR3 reads CASQRGRMDEKLFF. CDR3 in DNA: TGTGCCAGCCAGCGGGGGAGGATGGATGAAAAACTGTTTTTT.

Here the CDR3 reads CASSAHSGVNTEAFF. CDR3 sequence (DNA): TGTGCCAGTAGTGCCCACTCAGGGGTGAACACTGAAGCTTTCTTT. The chain is built from TRBV19 and TRBJ1-1; D is perhaps TRBD1 (6 bases). This CDR3 is built from 15 residues. V was cut by 5 bases and J by 0 bases, with 13 bases left in between. Looked up from germline, CDR1 is LNHDA and CDR2 is SQIVND (reference sequence).

This clone was found a few times. The genes are TRBV30 and TRBJ2-2; 9 positions agree with TRBD1. The CDR3 sequence is 13 residues long. With 3 bases clipped from V and 5 bases from J, the junction kept 1 base outside the gene matches. The germline CDR1 and CDR2 sequences are GTSNPN and SVGIG (reference sequence). CDR3 protein: CAWRGQGTGELFF. As DNA, the CDR3 is TGTGCCTGGAGAGGACAGGGGACCGGGGAGCTGTTTTTT. The whole variable domain, filled in from reference TRBV30 and TRBJ2-2, reads SQTIHQWPATLVQPVGSPLSLECTVEGTSNPNLYWYRQAAGRGLQLLFYSVGIGQISSEVPQNLSASRPQDRQFILSSKKLLLSDSGFYLCAWRGQGTGELFFGEGSRLTVL.

The CDR3 loop reads CASSQVSGQSTDTQYF. For the CDR3, the DNA is TGCGCCAGCAGCCAAGTCTCGGGACAGTCCACAGATACGCAGTATTTT. This rearrangement joins TRBV4-1 to TRBJ2-3; 7 bases are shared with TRBD1. The CDR3 is 16 amino acids. CDR1 MGHRA and CDR2 YSYEKL come from the germline V gene. With 1 base clipped from V and 2 bases from J, the junction kept 6 bases outside the gene matches.

This clone has just one count. The rearrangement links TRBV5-6 to TRBJ2-5; D gene ambiguous. The V and J ends lost 3 bases and 5 bases respectively, with 8 bases between them. The length of the CDR3 is 12 residues. Germline V gives CDR1 SGHDT, CDR2 YYEEEE. The CDR3 sequence is CASSSDSETQYF. CDR3 bases: TGTGCCAGCAGCTCCGACTCGGAGACCCAGTACTTC.

The chain carries TRBV12-5 and TRBJ2-7; TRBD2 aligns across 10 bases. V shed 0 bases and J 3 bases; nucleotides not matched to a gene: 5. The CDR3 consists of 16 residues. The germline CDR1 and CDR2 sequences are LGHNT and FRNRAP. CDR3 loop: CASGLVGLAGDYEQYF. As DNA, the CDR3 is TGTGCTAGTGGTTTGGTCGGCCTAGCGGGAGACTACGAGCAGTACTTC.

This clone occurred once. This specimen includes other DNA sequences encoding the same CDR3. The V call is TRBV19, the J call TRBJ1-5; possibly TRBD1 for D (6 bases). The CDR3 loop spans 14 amino acids. The germline CDR1 and CDR2 sequences are LNHDA and SQIVND (reference sequence). Trimming cost V 3 bases and J 3 bases, with 9 bases left between them. The CDR3 DNA is TGTGCCAGTAGTATTGACAGGACCAATCAGCCCCAGCATTTT. It yields the protein CASSIDRTNQPQHF.

V usage is TRBV19 and J usage is TRBJ2-6; 9 bases are a match to TRBD1. The CDR3 is 18 amino acids. Germline CDR1 LNHDA, CDR2 SQIVND (reference sequence). Trimming took 5 bases from V and 0 from J; bases not matched to a gene: 8. For the CDR3, the DNA is TGTGCCAGTAGTCCGGCCGGGACAGGGACCTCTGGGGCCAACGTCCTGACTTTC. It is translated as CASSPAGTGTSGANVLTF.

V gene TRBV5-1 combines with J gene TRBJ1-3, with D perhaps TRBD1 (6 bases). The germline V gene has CDR1 SGHRS and CDR2 YFSETQ. V lost 4 bases and J 1 base, leaving 9 bases between the germline ends. This CDR3 is 14 amino acids long. The CDR3 reads CASSEQGSGNTIYF. The CDR3 nucleotides read TGCGCCAGCAGCGAACAGGGTTCTGGAAACACCATATATTTT.

V gene TRBV2 combines with J gene TRBJ2-4, with 12 bases aligning to TRBD2. The germline CDR1 and CDR2 sequences are SNHLY and FYNNEI. V was clipped by 1 base and J by 4 bases; unmatched bases: 8. The CDR3 covers 18 residues. The CDR3 sequence: CASSEVGLAGDQKNIQYF. The CDR3 DNA reads as TGTGCCAGCAGTGAAGTGGGACTAGCGGGTGACCAAAAAAACATTCAGTACTTC.

The chain uses TRBV27 and TRBJ1-5, with TRBD1 matching over 7 bases. From germline, CDR1 is MNHEY and CDR2 SMNVEV (reference sequence). This CDR3 has 14 residues. Unmatched junction bases numbered 4, after V lost 4 bases and J lost 4 bases. DNA of the CDR3: TGTGCCAGCAGTTCTGCAGGGGGAAATCAGCCCCAGCATTTT. This codes for CASSSAGGNQPQHF.

This chain joins TRBV7-9 and TRBJ1-5, with 8 nucleotides matching TRBD1. The germline V gene has CDR1 SEHNR and CDR2 FQNEAQ (reference sequence). The V segment lost 5 bases and the J segment 4 bases; nucleotides outside the gene matches: 10. The CDR3 runs 16 residues. CDR3 amino acids: CASSLTGTGNNQPQHF. As DNA, the CDR3 is TGTGCCAGCAGCCTCACCGGGACAGGCAATAATCAGCCCCAGCATTTT.

J is TRBJ2-3 and V is TRBV28, with a tentative D call TRBD2 (6 bases). In germline, CDR1 is MDHEN, CDR2 SYDVKM. This CDR3 is built from 13 residues. Trimming removed 3 bases at V and 9 bases at J, with 13 bases between. The CDR3 reads CASSLGRDRTQYF. The CDR3 coding sequence is TGTGCCAGCAGTTTGGGGCGGGACCGAACGCAGTATTTT.

For this clone: The junction departs from germline at one end; a sequencing error may be responsible. The chain uses TRBV5-8 and TRBJ2-7; possible D gene TRBD2, 7 bases. CDR1 is SGHTS, CDR2 YDEGEE, per germline. The CDR3 spans 13 residues. The CDR3: CASSNTPGAGAAF. The CDR3 DNA is TGTGCCAGCAGCAATACCCCCGGGGCGGGGGCGGCCTTC.

The chain couples TRBV6-1 to TRBJ2-7; 11 nucleotides agree with TRBD2. Germline values: CDR1 MNHNS, CDR2 SASEGT. This CDR3 is built from 15 residues. Losses at the gene ends were 7 bases for V and 4 bases for J; bases not matched to a gene: 9. The chain's CDR3 is CASNLLAGEGYEQYF. In DNA form, the CDR3 reads TGTGCCAGCAACCTACTAGCGGGAGAGGGATACGAGCAGTACTTC.

This clone was counted between two and nine times. The chain has TRBV5-1 and TRBJ1-3, with a weak D call TRBD1 (5 bases). The germline V gene encodes CDR1 SGHRS and CDR2 YFSETQ. Trimming removed 3 bases from V and 0 bases from J, with 10 bases in between. The CDR3 extends over 15 amino acids. The DNA of the CDR3 is TGCGCCAGCAGCTCTCGACAGAACTCTGGAAACACCATATATTTT. Amino acid sequence: CASSSRQNSGNTIYF.

This clone was detected once. This chain connects TRBV5-1 to TRBJ2-3; 12 bases are shared with TRBD2. CDR1 is SGHRS and CDR2 is YFSETQ in the germline V gene. J lost 2 bases, V lost 3 bases, and 4 bases had no gene match. The CDR3 is 16 residues long. Here the CDR3 DNA reads TGCGCCAGCAGCTACGGACTAGCGGGACCCACAGATACGCAGTATTTT. This sequence encodes CASSYGLAGPTDTQYF.

V is TRBV9 and J is TRBJ1-2; 7 bases map to TRBD1. The CDR3 has 15 residues. Trimming cost V 0 bases and J 7 bases; bases outside gene matches: 9. The V gene's germline CDR1 is SGDLS and CDR2 YYNGEE. Here the CDR3 reads CASSVVSTGLAGYTF. CDR3 nucleotide sequence: TGTGCCAGCAGCGTAGTGTCGACAGGGCTGGCTGGCTACACCTTC.

The rearrangement links TRBV5-1 to TRBJ2-1; 10 bases are a match to TRBD2. CDR3 size: 15 residues. J lost 9 bases, V lost 2 bases, and 8 bases had no gene match. Per germline, CDR1 SGHRS and CDR2 YFSETQ. CDR3 loop: CASSFGSGRFGEQFF. The CDR3 bases are TGCGCCAGCAGCTTTGGTAGCGGGAGGTTCGGTGAGCAGTTCTTC.

The genes are TRBV30 and TRBJ2-7, with D unresolved. Trimming pared 7 bases from V and 0 bases from J, leaving 10 bases between. The CDR3 has 12 residues. Germline V gene lookup returns CDR1 GTSNPN and CDR2 SVGIG (reference sequence). The CDR3 DNA sequence: TGTGCCTTTGGGCTTAGCTCCTACGAGCAGTACTTC. This codes for CAFGLSSYEQYF.

This chain links TRBV19 with TRBJ2-7; possibly TRBD1 for D (5 bases). This CDR3 contains 16 residues. Germline assignment: CDR1 LNHDA and CDR2 SQIVND (reference sequence). V was clipped by 1 base and J by 7 bases, with 20 bases between them. The CDR3 DNA is TGTGCCAGTAGTATAGGGGGCAGGACCACCCTCCTAGAGCAGTACTTC. It translates to CASSIGGRTTLLEQYF.

The chain employs TRBV28 and TRBJ1-2; weak D call: TRBD1 (6 bases). V lost 6 bases and J 8 bases, leaving 10 bases between the germline ends. CDR3 length: 11 amino acids. The V gene's germline CDR1 is MDHEN and CDR2 SYDVKM. The CDR3 loop is CASSPRGGYTF. CDR3 sequence (DNA): TGTGCCAGCAGCCCGAGGGGGGGCTACACCTTC.

Comment on this clone: Germline is not matched at one junction end, which may reflect a read error. This rearrangement joins TRBV7-9 to TRBJ1-1; weak D call: TRBD1 (5 bases). Germline V gene lookup returns CDR1 SEHNR and CDR2 FQNEAQ (reference sequence). CDR3 length equals 16 residues. The CDR3 reads CSSSLMRQKLNTEAFF. The CDR3 nucleotides read TGTTCCAGCAGCTTAATGAGACAGAAGTTGAACACTGAAGCTTTCTTT.